This T cell receptor beta chain was found in a study of cytomegalovirus exposure and HLA in healthy donors (dated by TCRdb to 2016 to 2017). At the level of the whole study: An earlier analysis of around 600 of the donors reported more than 250 Gb of sequence data and around 120 million unique TCR beta sequences from about 200 million T cells. Roughly 5 DR-DQ haplotypes were handled as single units for association and clustering because linkage in the cohort was strong. High-throughput TCR immunosequencing, statistical association of individual TCRs with disease status, and machine learning were combined to predict cytomegalovirus infection status. The later analysis used no new phenotypic data to find candidate immune exposures, relying instead on TCR beta sequences and their occurrence across donors. Typing coverage varied by locus: roughly 620-640 donors for A, B, C, DRB1 and DQB1; under 550 for DQA1; about 570 for DPA1; approximately 470 for DPB1. The study aimed to test whether signatures of past pathogen exposure could be identified by cataloging public T cell receptors. Along with the roughly 670-subject first cohort, a separate validation cohort of over 90 different subjects was used. Donor age, sex, ethnicity and CMV serostatus were compiled together with the repertoire data. Genome-wide SNP genotypes for about 55% of the 666 donors were used in a later genetic analysis, which treated that subset as a discovery cohort. HLA typing covered class I and class II loci at four-digit resolution. Approximately 300 gigabases of sequencing data and around 90 million unique TCR sequences made up an early release that covered approximately 650 HLA-typed donors. All discovery cohort repertoires had been generated using a single sequencing platform. Of the 300 to 500 genotyped donors, roughly 80% were placed in the genetic ancestry cluster associated with self-reported Caucasian donors. An earlier analysis of several hundred of the donors applied high-throughput TCR beta sequencing to assess whether each TCR beta V gene segment acted as functional or pseudogenic. Using immunosequencing, the study profiled T cell repertoires from 500 to 800 subjects and related those repertoires to cytomegalovirus serostatus. Among almost 400 genotyped donors of the cohort, an average of roughly 240,000 unique TCR beta nucleotide sequences were sequenced per donor, around 18% of them non-productive. A later analysis re-examined previously published TCR beta repertoires from 500 to 700 donors and added high-resolution HLA genotyping to investigate patterns of TCR occurrence. Broad study findings and their caveats: Because HLA typing was unavailable for some donors at each locus, only the typed subset was used in association tests. Correlated functional status among segregating V segments might be attributable to linkage disequilibrium, but an unknown experimental factor could not be ruled out. The study gave a list of about 160 TCR beta chains associated with cytomegalovirus. In a later genetic analysis, fewer N-insertions in productive TCRs were reported among donors in an Asian-associated ancestry cluster than the roughly 700-donor mean. A later genetic analysis associated a missense DCLRE1C variant with V-gene and J-gene trimming of TCR beta chains, and an independent cohort replicated the association. A later analysis found that TCR association rates varied across HLA loci, with DRB1 alleles showing the most associated TCRs and HLA-C alleles the fewest. In a later analysis, some 17,000 TCR beta sequences were associated with specific HLA alleles at a false discovery rate of 0.05. Immune exposure information for the cohort was limited to CMV serostatus. When HLA alleles, especially DR and DQ, strongly co-occurred, attributing TCR associations to individual alleles was difficult. Broadly in line with IMGT annotations, most TCR beta V segments showed up in productive rearrangements about 90% or about 30% of the time in an earlier analysis of some 590 of the donors. According to the authors, the approach could potentially be generalized to other disease states and immunological phenotypes. The cohort was sequenced for TCR beta chains only, and without alpha or paired-chain data the features that could be detected were limited. The earlier analysis of 450 to 700 of the donors excluded some 15 rarely observed V segments, including chromosome 9 orphons, because counts were too low. A further reported finding was that TCR beta sequences accurately predicted the HLA-A and HLA-B alleles for most subjects in the first cohort. A cluster of highly shared sequence variants was judged likely to represent a technical artifact of the sequencing pipeline. Some IMGT-functional V segments, including TRBV6-2 and TRBV6-3, could not be distinguished by the 87-base-pair reads and were therefore excluded. In a later analysis, HLA-associated TCR beta chains showed more clonal expansion and lower generation probabilities than non-associated chains that were equally common. According to a later analysis, parvovirus B19, influenza, CMV and Epstein-Barr virus appeared linked to several top co-occurrence clusters. A few of the identified cytomegalovirus-associated TCR beta chains were confirmed in vitro to be specific for cytomegalovirus antigens. Most TCR sequences were observed very rarely across donors, whereas some public TCRs were present in many individuals. Most CMV-associated TCR beta chains appeared to be HLA-restricted in a later analysis, and the HLA associations seemed to be driven largely by CMV exposure. The presence/absence analyses assumed that sequencing depth was roughly uniform across donors, and that assumption may not be true. The classifier was reported to diagnose cytomegalovirus status with high specificity and sensitivity in both the original and validation cohorts.

Note on this clone: There is no known antigen for this receptor. The input lacks base qualities; no much larger clone sits a single base away.

In total, approximately 700 healthy bone marrow donors made up the cohort. At the time of sampling, all cohort members were nominally healthy, though unrecorded immune exposures were likely present. The donor tested CMV seropositive and was one of the 289 seropositive cohort members. A peripheral blood sample was collected from each donor, and TCR beta sequencing was performed on peripheral blood mononuclear cells. Genomic DNA was extracted from the blood cell samples with the Qiagen DNeasy Blood Extraction Kit. Libraries were prepared through the immunoSEQ multiplex PCR assay. For the multiplex PCR, a mixture combining 60 forward primers for TCR Vbeta segments and 13 reverse primers for TCR Jbeta segments was used. The CDR3 region of rearranged TCR beta genes was amplified from genomic DNA with a multiplex PCR assay. The Illumina HiSeq System was used to sequence the amplified TCR beta libraries as 87-base-pair reads. Per the original workflow: Across the roughly 640 repertoires, a later analysis counted roughly 77 million unique TCR beta chains, 9.5 million to 13 million of which were shared by at least two donors. Raw reads were error-corrected and collapsed into unique sequences with a nearest-neighbor algorithm that merged closely related sequences to remove PCR and sequencing errors. CDR3 sequences were aligned to IMGT reference sequences to assign V, D and J gene segments. Each retained sequence needed at least a six-nucleotide match to both a V gene segment and a J gene segment. A rearrangement counted as productive if the CDR3 had no stop codons and remained in frame with V and J, and every other rearrangement counted as non-productive. Following IMGT convention, CDR3 was defined as the stretch from the second conserved V-encoded cysteine up to the conserved J-encoded phenylalanine. The earlier analysis of about 590 of the donors excluded sequences that lacked an unambiguous match to a single V gene segment. In an earlier analysis of 450 to 750 of the donors, a V segment was called functional when productive rearrangements were above 56.7%, and segregating when the standard deviation between donors exceeded 5%. A statistical classification framework was built for diagnosing cytomegalovirus status from the catalog of TCR beta chain sequences. In a later analysis, TCR nucleotide sequences were compared against IMGT/GENE-DB human TR gene sequences so that V and J genes could be assigned. The TCRdist pipeline was used in a later analysis to assign CDR3 sequences and most-parsimonious VDJ recombination scenarios. In a later analysis, each TCR beta chain was defined by its CDR3 amino acid sequence together with its V-gene family, and reads without a unique V-gene family were excluded. To address suspected cross-contamination and a sequencing artifact, a later analysis removed a few hundred highly shared, low-generation-probability nucleotide sequences. For each public chain, a later analysis derived a clonal expansion index from normalized ranks of inferred template counts within each repertoire. A later analysis computed generation probabilities with a VDJ recombination model fitted to out-of-frame rearrangements, and checked the results against IGoR. In a later analysis, hypergeometric tests were used to score TCR-TCR, TCR-HLA and TCR-CMV co-occurrence, with a repertoire-size bias correction applied to TCR pairs. To estimate false discovery rates, a later analysis permuted the HLA or CMV assignments 20 times. In a later analysis, co-occurring TCRs were grouped using DBSCAN, with TCRdist sequence similarity added in when clustering inside HLA-allele-positive subsets. Repertoires with fewer than 30,000 or more than 120,000 public chains, plus five repertoires with anomalous nucleotide sharing, were excluded from co-occurrence clustering. This is the immuneACCESS table as TCRdb keeps it, with only in-frame sequences that have V and J called. A part of the clones is gone; compared with another copy, unresolved V genes explain less than half, and the rest is unexplained. V and J calls and clone size are those listed in that table; D and trimming were worked out from the DNA. Within this sample are about 130,000 clones, with approximately 80% of them counted one time only. Of the sample, around 9.9% is held by the ten largest clones.

CDR3 length: 15 amino acids, cysteine to phenylalanine. Only the CDR3 DNA stays, 45 bases, in frame from base 1. The junction shows trimming of 0 bases on V and 0 bases on J, plus 9 bases between the germline ends. The germline V gene sets CDR1 to SGHRS and CDR2 to YFSETQ. This clonotype was obtained from a young man in good health and CMV-seropositive. The rearrangement combines TRBV5-1 with TRBJ1-1; the D gene is not confidently resolved. Sequencing was performed on PBMCs. The CDR3 loop reads CASSLVPGVNTEAFF. The DNA is TGCGCCAGCAGCTTGGTGCCCGGGGTGAACACTGAAGCTTTCTTT. The reference TRBV5-1 and TRBJ1-1 proteins fill in what lies around the CDR3, so the full variable domain reads KAGVTQTPRYLIKTRGQQVTLSCSPISGHRSVSWYQQTPGQGLQFLFEYFSETQRNKGNFPGRFSGRQFSNSRSEMNVSTLELGDSALYLCASSLVPGVNTEAFFGQGTRLTVV.